A selection of T cell receptor beta chains follows, all from one sample in a study of blood T cell repertoires in COVID-19. Clones were read by immunoSEQ multiplex PCR, and TCRdb kept only the in-frame ones, dropping some. Of over 450,000 clones listed, 89% are singletons. The specimen was peripheral blood. The receptors shown here come from a man aged 18-30 years with COVID-19, enrolled during active disease. Each CDR3 is given without its conserved first and last residue. Fields, in order: V gene, clone size, D gene, J gene, CDR3 protein. D genes are given only for firm matches. Expanded clones get a size class; other rows say once, few or many, or leave the size out.

>TRBV4-1|-|-|TRBJ1-2
ASSQVIGSGYT
>TRBV9|-|-|TRBJ2-3
ASSWRGVTDTQY
>TRBV24-1|-|-|TRBJ2-2
ATSDSLLSAANTGELF
>TRBV6-5|-|TRBD1|TRBJ2-7
ASSYSTGGDEQY
>TRBV10-3|-|-|TRBJ2-1
AIGGTPPYNEQF
>TRBV7-9|-|-|TRBJ2-5
ASSNSGGDVKTQY
>TRBV11-3|-|TRBD2|TRBJ2-3
ASSLNLAGGLDTQY
>TRBV9|-|TRBD1|TRBJ2-5
ASSMDRGQETQY
>TRBV15|-|TRBD2|TRBJ2-1
ATSRLAGNPYNEQF
>TRBV7-2|-|-|TRBJ1-1
ASSLIGVENTEAF
>TRBV27|-|-|TRBJ2-1
ASSLWPGEQF
>TRBV30|few|-|TRBJ2-3
AWMGLAPSTDTQY
>TRBV18|-|-|TRBJ2-1
ASSPRLGAADEQF
>TRBV7-9|-|-|TRBJ2-2
ATKAGGELF
>TRBV3-1/TRBV3-2|-|TRBD2|TRBJ2-3
ASSLQAGLAGTDTQY
>TRBV4-2|once|-|TRBJ1-1
ASSHEPMNTEAF